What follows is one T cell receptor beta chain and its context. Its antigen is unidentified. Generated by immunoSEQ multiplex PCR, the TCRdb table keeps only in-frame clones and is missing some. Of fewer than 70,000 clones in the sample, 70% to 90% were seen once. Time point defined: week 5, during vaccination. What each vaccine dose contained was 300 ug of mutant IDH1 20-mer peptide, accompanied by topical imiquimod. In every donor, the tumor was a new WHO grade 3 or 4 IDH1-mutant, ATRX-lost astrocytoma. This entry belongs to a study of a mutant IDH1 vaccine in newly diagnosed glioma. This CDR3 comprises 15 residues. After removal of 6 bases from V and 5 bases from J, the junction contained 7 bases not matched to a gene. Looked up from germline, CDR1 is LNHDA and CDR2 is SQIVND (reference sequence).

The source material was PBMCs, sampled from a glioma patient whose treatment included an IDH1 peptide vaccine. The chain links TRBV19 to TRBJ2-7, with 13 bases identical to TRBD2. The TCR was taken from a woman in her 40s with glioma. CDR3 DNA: TGTGCCAGTAGCAGGACTAGCGGGAGTCGGAACGAGCAGTACTTC. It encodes CASSRTSGSRNEQYF.